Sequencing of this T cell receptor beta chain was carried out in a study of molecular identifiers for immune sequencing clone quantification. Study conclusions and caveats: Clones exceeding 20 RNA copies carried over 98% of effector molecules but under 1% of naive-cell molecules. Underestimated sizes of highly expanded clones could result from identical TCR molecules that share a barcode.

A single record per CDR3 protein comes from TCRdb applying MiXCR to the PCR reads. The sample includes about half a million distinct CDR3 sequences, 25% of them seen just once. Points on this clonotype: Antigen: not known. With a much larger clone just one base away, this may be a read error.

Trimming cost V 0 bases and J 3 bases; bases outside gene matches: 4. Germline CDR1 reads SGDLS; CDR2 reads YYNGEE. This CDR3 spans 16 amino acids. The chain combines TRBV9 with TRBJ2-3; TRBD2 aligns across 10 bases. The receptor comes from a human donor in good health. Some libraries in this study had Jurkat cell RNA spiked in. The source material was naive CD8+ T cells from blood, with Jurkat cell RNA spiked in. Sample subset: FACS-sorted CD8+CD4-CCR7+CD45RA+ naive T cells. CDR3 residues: CASSVEAGGQTDTQYF. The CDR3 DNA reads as TGTGCCAGCAGCGTAGAAGCGGGGGGGCAGACAGATACGCAGTATTTT.